The 12 T cell receptor beta chains in this list originate from one sample, sequenced in a study of tumor and adjacent non-tumor tissue in lung cancer. RNA was extracted from bulk tissue without any cell sorting. The library came from three nested PCR rounds adapted from ARM-PCR protocols. TCRdb used MiXCR to reprocess the multiplex PCR reads, holding one entry per CDR3 protein. The table shows about 200,000 distinct CDR3 sequences, with less than 80% occurring only once. Sequences were obtained from lung tumor tissue. The receptor set was obtained from a man aged 55 to 70 with non-small cell lung cancer.

This rearrangement joins TRBV12-5 to TRBJ1-4; possible D gene TRBD1, 5 bases. V lost 2 bases and J 8 bases, leaving 18 bases between the germline ends. The germline CDR1 and CDR2 sequences are LGHNT and FRNRAP. The CDR3 is 16 amino acids. CDR3 region: CASGLLKRGDGEKLFF. The CDR3 bases are TGTGCTAGTGGTTTGCTAAAACGAGGGGATGGAGAAAAACTGTTTTTT.

The chain has TRBV12-3 or TRBV12-4 and TRBJ2-3, with D possibly matching TRBD2 (5 bases). The ends were cut back, 3 bases at V and 4 bases at J, with 17 bases in the middle. This CDR3 has 16 amino acids. CDR3 nucleotide sequence: TGTGCCAGCAGTTTTTCTAGCTACATCCTCCCAGATACGCAGTATTTT. It is translated as CASSFSSYILPDTQYF.

For this clonotype: At one of its ends the junction is not consistent with the germline gene, which may arise from a read error. This sequence joins TRBV6-1 and TRBJ1-3; D remains ambiguous. CDR1 and CDR2 (germline): MNHNS, SASEGT. The CDR3 totals 12 residues. CDR3 sequence: CTSSADGDTIYF. The CDR3 region has the DNA TGTACCAGCAGTGCTGACGGGGACACCATATATTTT.

The chain recombines TRBV20-1 with TRBJ2-7, with TRBD2 as a possible D gene (6 bases). Trimming pared 5 bases from V and 5 bases from J, leaving 16 bases between. Germline assignment: CDR1 DFQATT and CDR2 SNEGSKA (reference sequence). This CDR3 region has 13 residues. The DNA of the CDR3 is TGCAGTGCTCTAAAGGCCGGGGGAGACGAGCAGTACTTC. Its translation: CSALKAGGDEQYF.

Of note for this clonotype: A much bigger clone sits one base away, suggesting this may be a read error. V is TRBV12-3 or TRBV12-4 and J is TRBJ1-6; D is unresolved. Trimming removed 6 bases at V and 12 bases at J, with 18 bases between. This CDR3 has 14 amino acids. This CDR3 reads CASSRRGNFVPLHF. CDR3 in DNA: TGTGCCAGCAGCCGTCGGGGAAACTTTGTACCCCTCCACTTT.

A word on this clonotype: The CDR3 carries no conserved terminal phenylalanine or tryptophan, so it likely arises from a read error. The chain has TRBV6-5 and TRBJ1-5; the match to TRBD1 covers 7 bases. Germline CDR1 and CDR2: MNHEY and SVGAGI. The CDR3 runs 14 residues. The CDR3 reads CASGRQGGNHPQHY. CDR3 bases: TGTGCCAGCGGAAGACAGGGCGGCAATCATCCCCAGCATTAT.

The chain is built from TRBV28 and TRBJ2-1; 9 bases align to TRBD2. Germline V CDR1 and CDR2: MDHEN, SYDVKM. This CDR3 is 16 amino acids long. The junction had 5 bases not matched to a gene; V was cut back by 3 bases and J by 2 bases. This CDR3 reads CASSLGGGAPYNEQFF. CDR3 coding DNA: TGTGCCAGCAGTTTGGGCGGGGGGGCCCCCTACAATGAGCAGTTCTTC.

Of note for this clonotype: The junction departs from germline at one end; a sequencing error may be responsible. This chain joins TRBV11-2 and TRBJ2-5, with 8 bases that match TRBD2. Per the germline V gene, CDR1 is SGHAT and CDR2 is FQNNGV. CDR3 size: 13 residues. CDR3 coding DNA: TGTTCCAGCACGCAGCGGGAGTTAGAGACCCAGTACTTC. It encodes CSSTQRELETQYF.

This chain uses TRBV6-6 with TRBJ1-5; tentatively, D is TRBD1 (5 bases). This CDR3 has 18 residues. The V gene's germline CDR1 is MNHNY and CDR2 SVGAGI (reference sequence). Trimming took off 2 bases at V and 2 bases at J, with 19 bases between the two ends. CDR3 region: CASSYHKYRNEGNQPQHF. CDR3 nucleotide sequence: TGTGCCAGCAGTTACCATAAATACAGGAACGAGGGCAATCAGCCCCAGCATTTT.

Notes on this clonotype: With a much larger clone just one base away, this may be a read error. The gene calls are TRBV12-3 or TRBV12-4 and TRBJ1-5; tentative D call: TRBD1 (5 bases). The CDR3 is 14 residues long. Between the trimmed V and J ends, which lost 7 bases and 7 bases, there was a span of 17 bases. The CDR3 DNA reads as TGTGCCAGCAATAGGACAAGCGAAAGGCAGCCCCAGCATTTT. It translates to CASNRTSERQPQHF.

About this clonotype itself: A much more abundant neighbour one base away suggests this may be a read error. The genes are TRBV5-1 and TRBJ2-1; perhaps D is TRBD1 or TRBD2 (7 bases each). The CDR3 sequence is 16 residues long. In germline, CDR1 is SGHRS, CDR2 YFSETQ. The CDR3 spells CASSLGQGGSYDEQFF. The CDR3 DNA reads TGCGCCAGCAGCTTGGGACAGGGAGGGTCCTACGATGAGCAGTTCTTC.

This clonotype came up a few times. A read error is possible here, since a much larger clone lies one base away. The chain carries TRBV6-2 or TRBV6-3 and TRBJ2-3; TRBD2 matches at 7 bases. The CDR3 loop spans 14 amino acids. V trimming: 7 bases; J trimming: 2 bases; junction bases outside the gene matches: 6. The germline CDR1 and CDR2 sequences are MNHEY and SVGEGT. CDR3 DNA: TGTGCCAGCAATTCTAGCGGTCCCACAGATACGCAGTATTTT. This gives the protein CASNSSGPTDTQYF.